This T cell receptor (beta chain) was obtained from a study of T-cell memory formation after mild COVID-19. TCRdb re-derived calls from the 5' RACE reads in MiXCR, one entry per CDR3 protein. Of a few hundred thousand distinct CDR3 sequences listed, under 25% were seen once; the top ten hold around 13%. General observations from the study: Whereas later expanders leaned CD4+, clones contracting day 15 to 85 showed a balanced CD4/CD8 makeup. Within pre-infection memory, some responding clones were found, suggesting cross-reactive memory joined.

This clonotype was seen a handful of times. Its antigen is not known. The CDR3 sequence is 15 residues long. Germline lookup yields CDR1 SEHNR and CDR2 FQNEAQ (reference sequence). Trimming left V 6 bases short and J 2 bases short, with 16 bases between. This TCR was recovered from an adult woman who had mild COVID-19 (a few samples of this study predate the infection). Cell type and time point are not known. The chain combines TRBV7-9 with TRBJ1-1, with D unclear. The sequencing sample was made of PBMCs or a T cell subset sorted from them (not recorded which). As DNA, the CDR3 is TGTGCCAGCAGAGCTCCAGACGGGATTAACACTGAAGCTTTCTTT. Translated: CASRAPDGINTEAFF.